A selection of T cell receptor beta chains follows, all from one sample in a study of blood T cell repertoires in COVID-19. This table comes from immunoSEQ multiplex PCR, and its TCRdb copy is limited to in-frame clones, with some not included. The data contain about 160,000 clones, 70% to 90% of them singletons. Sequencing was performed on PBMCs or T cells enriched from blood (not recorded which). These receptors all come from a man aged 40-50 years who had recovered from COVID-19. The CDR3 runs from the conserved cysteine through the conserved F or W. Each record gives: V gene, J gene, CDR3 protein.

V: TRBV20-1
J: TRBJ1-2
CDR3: CSVPVLYGYTF

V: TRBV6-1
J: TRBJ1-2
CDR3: CASSERRAGDGYTF

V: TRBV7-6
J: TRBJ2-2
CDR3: CASSLSGTGGSNTGELFF

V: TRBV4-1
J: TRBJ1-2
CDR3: CASSQTPGGGVGYTF

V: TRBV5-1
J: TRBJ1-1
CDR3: CASSLGQPNTEAFF

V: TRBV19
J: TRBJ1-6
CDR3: CASSIGGSSYNSPLHF

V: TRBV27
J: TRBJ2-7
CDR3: CASSISGRSYEQYF

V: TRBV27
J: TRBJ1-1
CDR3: CASSLYRTGMNTEAFF

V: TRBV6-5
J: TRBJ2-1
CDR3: CASSYWGGPYNEQFF

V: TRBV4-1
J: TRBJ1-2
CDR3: CASSQSLTGPNYGYTF

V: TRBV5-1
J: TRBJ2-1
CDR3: CASSLKRLLNTGGRRDNEQFF

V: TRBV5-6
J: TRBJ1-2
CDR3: CASSFSGGWGYTF

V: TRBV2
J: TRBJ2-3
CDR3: CASGGATTQYF

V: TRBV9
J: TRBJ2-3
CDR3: CASSADITGADTQYF

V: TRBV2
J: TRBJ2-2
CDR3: CASSARVGELFF

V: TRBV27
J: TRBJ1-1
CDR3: CASSFRTGSEAFF

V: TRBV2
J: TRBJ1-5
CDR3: CASSHREFSNQPQHF

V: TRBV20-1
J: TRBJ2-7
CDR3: CSAPVRFRQYF

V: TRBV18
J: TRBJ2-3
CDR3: CASSPNTEGGTDTQYF

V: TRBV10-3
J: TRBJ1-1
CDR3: CAISDLKGSRSLAFF

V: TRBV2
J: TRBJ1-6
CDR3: CASSDRGTGNSPLHF

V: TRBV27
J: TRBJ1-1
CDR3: CASSGSRGGGNTEAFF